The following is a TCR beta chain sequence with its context. Germline V gives CDR1 SGHRS, CDR2 YFSETQ. Unmatched junction bases numbered 13, after V lost 3 bases and J lost 11 bases. The CDR3 sequence is 14 residues long. It was with 60 Vbeta and 13 Jbeta primers that the PCR ran. The assay was immunoSEQ multiplex PCR, and TCRdb's table has in-frame clones only and misses some. The sample contains roughly 140,000 clones, around 75% of which appear only once. These data are taken from a study of cytomegalovirus exposure and HLA in healthy donors. The origin of this receptor is a human donor in good health. Sequencing was done on a sample of PBMCs. The rearrangement uses TRBV5-1 and TRBJ1-1; TRBD1 aligns across 7 bases. The CDR3, as DNA: TGCGCCAGCAGCTACGCCGGGACAGAAGGGCGGGCTTTCTTT. This gives the protein CASSYAGTEGRAFF.